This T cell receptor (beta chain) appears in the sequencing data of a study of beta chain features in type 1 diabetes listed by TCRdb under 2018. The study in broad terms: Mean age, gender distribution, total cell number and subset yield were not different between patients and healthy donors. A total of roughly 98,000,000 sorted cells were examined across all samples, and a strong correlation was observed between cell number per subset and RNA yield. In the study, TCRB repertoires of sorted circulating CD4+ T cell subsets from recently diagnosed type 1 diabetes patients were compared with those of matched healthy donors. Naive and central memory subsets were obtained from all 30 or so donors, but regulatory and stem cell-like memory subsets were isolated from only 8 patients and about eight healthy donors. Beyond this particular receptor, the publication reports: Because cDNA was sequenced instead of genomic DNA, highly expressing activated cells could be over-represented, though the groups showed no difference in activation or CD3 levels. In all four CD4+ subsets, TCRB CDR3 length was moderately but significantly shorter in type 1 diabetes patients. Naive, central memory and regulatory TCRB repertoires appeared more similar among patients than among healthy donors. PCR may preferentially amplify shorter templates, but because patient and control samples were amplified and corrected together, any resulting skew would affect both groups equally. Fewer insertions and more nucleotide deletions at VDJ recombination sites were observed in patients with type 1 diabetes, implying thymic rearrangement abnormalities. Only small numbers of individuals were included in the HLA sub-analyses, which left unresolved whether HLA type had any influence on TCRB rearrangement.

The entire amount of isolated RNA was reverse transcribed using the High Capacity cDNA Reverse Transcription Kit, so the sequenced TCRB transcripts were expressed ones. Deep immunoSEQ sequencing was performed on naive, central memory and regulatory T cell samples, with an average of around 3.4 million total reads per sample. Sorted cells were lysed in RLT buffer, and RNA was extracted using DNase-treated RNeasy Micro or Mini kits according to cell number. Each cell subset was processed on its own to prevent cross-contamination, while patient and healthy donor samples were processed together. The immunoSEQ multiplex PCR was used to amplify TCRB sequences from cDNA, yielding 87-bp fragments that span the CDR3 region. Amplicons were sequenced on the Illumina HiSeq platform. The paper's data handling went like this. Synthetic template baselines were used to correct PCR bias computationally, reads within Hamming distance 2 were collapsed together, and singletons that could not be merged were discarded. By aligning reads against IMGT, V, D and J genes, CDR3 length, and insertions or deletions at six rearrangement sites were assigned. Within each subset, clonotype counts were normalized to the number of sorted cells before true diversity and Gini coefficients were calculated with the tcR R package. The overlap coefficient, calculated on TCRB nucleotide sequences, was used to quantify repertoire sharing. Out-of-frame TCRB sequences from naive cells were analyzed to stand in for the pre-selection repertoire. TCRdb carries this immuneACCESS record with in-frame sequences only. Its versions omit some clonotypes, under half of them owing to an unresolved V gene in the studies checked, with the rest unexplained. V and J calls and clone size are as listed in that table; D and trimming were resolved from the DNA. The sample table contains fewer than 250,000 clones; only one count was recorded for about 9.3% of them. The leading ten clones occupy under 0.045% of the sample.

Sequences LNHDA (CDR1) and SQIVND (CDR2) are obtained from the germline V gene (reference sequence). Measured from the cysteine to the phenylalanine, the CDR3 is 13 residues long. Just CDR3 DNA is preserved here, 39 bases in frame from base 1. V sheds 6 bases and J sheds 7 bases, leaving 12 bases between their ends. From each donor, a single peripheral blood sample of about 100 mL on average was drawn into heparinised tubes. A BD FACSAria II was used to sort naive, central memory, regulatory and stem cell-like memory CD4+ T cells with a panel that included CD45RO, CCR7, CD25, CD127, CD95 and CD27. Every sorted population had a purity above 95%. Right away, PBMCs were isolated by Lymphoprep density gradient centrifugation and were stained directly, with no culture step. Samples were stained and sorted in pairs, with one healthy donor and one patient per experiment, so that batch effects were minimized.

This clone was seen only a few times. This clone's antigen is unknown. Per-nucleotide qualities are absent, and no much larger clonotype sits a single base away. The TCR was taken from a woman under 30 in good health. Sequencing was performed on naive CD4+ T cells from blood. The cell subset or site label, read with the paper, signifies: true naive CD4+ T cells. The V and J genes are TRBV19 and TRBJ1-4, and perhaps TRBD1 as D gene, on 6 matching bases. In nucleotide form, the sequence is TGTGCCAGTAGGGGGGCTCCGGGTGAAAAACTGTTTTTT. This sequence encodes CASRGAPGEKLFF.